The T cell receptor (beta chain) described here comes from a study of regulatory T cells in long-lasting Graves disease. Sample time point: persistent/refractory GD, antithyroid drugs over 5 years with positive TRAb. The TCR library was made from RNA that had been extracted from PBMCs in TRIzol. Peripheral blood, at approximately 10 milliliters, went into EDTA tubes. Library construction for TCR beta used iRepertoire HTBI primers and Arm-PCR of CDR3 regions. TCRdb called the multiplex PCR reads again in MiXCR, with one record for every CDR3 protein. The sample lists 250,000 to 300,000 distinct CDR3 sequences, roughly a fifth occurring once. This clonotype showed up many times. V shed 8 bases and J shed 1 base, with 14 bases lying between them. CDR1 and CDR2 (germline): SNHLY, FYNNEI. There are 14 residues in the CDR3.

The V gene is TRBV2, the J gene TRBJ2-5; no reliable D call. This clonotype originated in a female donor with Graves disease. The material sequenced was peripheral blood mononuclear cells (PBMCs), taken when the disease was refractory, from a patient treated with antithyroid drugs. CDR3 nucleotides: TGTGCCAGCGGTAGGAGACATATCCAAGAGACCCAGTACTTC. Amino acid sequence: CASGRRHIQETQYF. Full variable domain (remainder filled in from reference TRBV2 and TRBJ2-5): EPEVTQTPSHQVTQMGQEVILRCVPISNHLYFYWYRQILGQKVEFLVSFYNNEISEKSEIFDDQFSVERPDGSNFTLKIRSTKLEDSAMYFCASGRRHIQETQYFGPGTRLLVL.